One and the same sample provided the 2 T cell receptor beta chains below, sequenced in a study of blood T cell repertoires in COVID-19. The method was immunoSEQ multiplex PCR; TCRdb's version includes in-frame clones alone and lacks a portion of them. This table holds around 250,000 clones, more than 85% found once. Sample: peripheral blood. The receptors stem from a man between 18 and 29 years old with active or convalescent COVID-19.

As concerns this clone: The same CDR3 arises from other DNA sequences in this sample as well. The chain employs TRBV28 and TRBJ1-2; weak D call: TRBD1 (5 bases). V gave up 6 bases and J gave up 5 bases, with 10 bases separating them. CDR3 length equals 12 residues. Germline V gene sequence: CDR1 MDHEN, CDR2 SYDVKM. CDR3: CASSPGGYGYTF. In DNA, the CDR3 is TGTGCCAGCAGCCCCGGGGGTTATGGCTACACCTTC.

This clone was seen more than once but under ten times. The chain recombines TRBV5-1 with TRBJ2-3; the match to TRBD1 covers 10 bases. CDR3 length: 14 amino acids. Trimming removed 4 bases from V and 7 bases from J; junction bases left unmatched: 6. CDR1 SGHRS and CDR2 YFSETQ come from the germline V gene. The CDR3 sequence is CASSATGGANTQYF. In nucleotides, the CDR3 is TGCGCCAGCAGCGCGACAGGGGGCGCGAATACGCAGTATTTT. Full variable domain (rest looked up from reference TRBV5-1 and TRBJ2-3): KAGVTQTPRYLIKTRGQQVTLSCSPISGHRSVSWYQQTPGQGLQFLFEYFSETQRNKGNFPGRFSGRQFSNSRSEMNVSTLELGDSALYLCASSATGGANTQYFGPGTRLTVL.